The 25 T cell receptor beta chains reported below all come from one sample, sequenced in a study of blood T cell repertoires in COVID-19 (dated by TCRdb to 2018 to 2021). Library generation was performed with the immunoSEQ multiplex PCR assay. The source is immuneACCESS, and TCRdb retained only in-frame sequences with V and J called. Part of the clones is not carried over; for the studies checked, unresolved V genes explain less than half of this, and the remainder is unexplained. The sample contains about 280,000 clones, roughly 89% of them found a single time. Approximately 1.5% of the sample is taken by the ten largest. Source material: PBMCs or T cells enriched from blood (not recorded which). Source of these receptors: a young woman with acute COVID-19.

The V gene is TRBV27, the J gene TRBJ2-7; 8 bases are shared with TRBD2. V trimming: 4 bases; J trimming: 7 bases; junction bases outside the gene matches: 3. The CDR3 spans 12 residues. Germline V gene lookup returns CDR1 MNHEY and CDR2 SMNVEV (reference sequence). This CDR3 reads CASSSPGGEQYF. The CDR3 bases are TGTGCCAGCAGTTCCCCGGGGGGGGAGCAGTACTTC.

The V and J genes are TRBV28 and TRBJ2-1; TRBD1 is a possible D gene (5 bases). The V and J ends lost 4 bases and 5 bases respectively, with 12 bases between them. The CDR3 runs to 14 residues. CDR1 is MDHEN and CDR2 is SYDVKM in the germline V gene. In nucleotides, the CDR3 is TGTGCCAGCAGTTCCACAGGTGAGGACAATGAGCAGTTCTTC. This codes for CASSSTGEDNEQFF.

The J gene is TRBJ2-1, the V gene TRBV3-1 (or the pseudogene TRBV3-2); TRBD1 is a possible D gene (6 bases). The germline gives CDR1 LGHDT, CDR2 YNNKEL (reference sequence). This CDR3 has 19 residues. Deletions cut 2 bases from V and 0 bases from J, with 20 bases between. CDR3 sequence (DNA): TGTGCCAGCAGCCAAAAAGTTCCGGTAGGGGGTAGCTCCTACAATGAGCAGTTCTTC. This gives the protein CASSQKVPVGGSSYNEQFF.

V gene TRBV10-3 combines with J gene TRBJ2-5; weak D call: TRBD2 (5 bases). This CDR3 is built from 13 residues. Germline loops: CDR1 ENHRY, CDR2 SYGVKD. Trimming cost V 4 bases and J 5 bases, with 11 bases left between them. The CDR3 region has the DNA TGTGCCATCAGTGTGGGAGCCCGGGAGACCCAGTACTTC. It yields the protein CAISVGARETQYF.

This sequence joins TRBV19 and TRBJ1-1, with D unresolved. The germline gives CDR1 LNHDA, CDR2 SQIVND (reference sequence). The CDR3 extends over 15 amino acids. The ends were cut back, 4 bases at V and 0 bases at J, with 12 bases in the middle. The chain's CDR3 is CASSRGWAMNTEAFF. CDR3 sequence (DNA): TGTGCCAGTAGTAGAGGGTGGGCTATGAACACTGAAGCTTTCTTT.

The chain recombines TRBV3-1 (or the pseudogene TRBV3-2) with TRBJ2-2; 12 nucleotides line up with TRBD2. Germline V gene sequence: CDR1 LGHDT, CDR2 YNNKEL (reference sequence). J gave up 5 bases and V 10 bases, and 5 bases lay outside the gene matches. The CDR3 covers 14 residues. Here the CDR3 reads CATGLAGITGELFF. Here the CDR3 DNA reads TGTGCCACCGGACTAGCGGGAATAACCGGGGAGCTGTTTTTT.

The rearrangement links TRBV5-6 to TRBJ2-7, with 10 bases lining up with TRBD1. CDR3 length: 13 residues. Germline V gene data show CDR1 as SGHDT and CDR2 as YYEEEE. The junction had 3 bases not matched to a gene; V was cut back by 5 bases and J by 4 bases. The CDR3 region is CASRRDRGYEQYF. The CDR3 DNA sequence: TGTGCCAGCAGACGGGACAGGGGATACGAGCAGTACTTC.

The chain has TRBV6-5 and TRBJ1-2; D gene ambiguous. The CDR3 runs to 15 residues. CDR1 and CDR2 (germline): MNHEY, SVGAGI. V dropped 5 bases and J dropped 4 bases, with 17 bases sitting between them. The CDR3 region has the DNA TGTGCCAGCAGTACCGTTCCTACGGTGTTCTATGGCTACACCTTC. Its protein is CASSTVPTVFYGYTF.

The chain employs TRBV28 and TRBJ1-6; possibly TRBD1 for D (5 bases). V was clipped by 5 bases and J by 5 bases, with 7 bases between them. The length of the CDR3 is 13 residues. The V gene's germline CDR1 is MDHEN and CDR2 SYDVKM. The CDR3 protein is CASSHRNNSPLHF. In DNA, the CDR3 is TGTGCCAGCAGTCACAGGAATAATTCACCCCTCCACTTT.

This clone was detected a few times. The chain joins TRBV27 to TRBJ2-5; tentatively, D is TRBD1 (5 bases). V gave up 5 bases and J gave up 2 bases, with 9 bases separating them. Germline lookup yields CDR1 MNHEY and CDR2 SMNVEV (reference sequence). The CDR3 has 13 amino acids. The CDR3 sequence: CASSRTKQETQYF. The DNA of the CDR3 is TGTGCCAGCAGTCGGACAAAACAAGAGACCCAGTACTTC.

The chain couples TRBV5-4 to TRBJ2-1; 10 nucleotides line up with TRBD2. V was clipped by 0 bases and J by 5 bases; unmatched bases: 5. The CDR3 has 16 amino acids. Looked up from germline, CDR1 is SGHNT and CDR2 is YYREEE (reference sequence). Here the CDR3 DNA reads TGTGCCAGCAGCTTGGCCCTAGCGGGAGCGGACAATGAGCAGTTCTTC. Translating gives CASSLALAGADNEQFF.

In DNA form, the CDR3 reads TGTGCCAGCAGTTCAAGGGGGAATGAGCAGTTCTTC. This encodes CASSSRGNEQFF. This chain connects TRBV27 to TRBJ2-1; tentatively, D is TRBD1 (6 bases). CDR1 is MNHEY and CDR2 is SMNVEV in the germline V gene (reference sequence). The ends were cut back, 4 bases at V and 7 bases at J, with 8 bases in the middle. The CDR3 length is 12 residues.

The gene calls are TRBV6-5 and TRBJ1-5, with 9 positions matching TRBD1. The CDR3 is 14 residues long. Germline CDR1 and CDR2: MNHEY and SVGAGI. Losses at the gene ends were 4 bases for V and 6 bases for J; bases not matched to a gene: 4. The CDR3 loop is CASSSTGGRQPQHF. CDR3 sequence (DNA): TGTGCCAGCAGTTCGACAGGGGGACGTCAGCCCCAGCATTTT.

Only a few counts were recorded for this clone. The chain uses TRBV30 and TRBJ2-1; D not certain. Trimming took 3 bases from V and 0 from J, leaving 6 bases between them. The CDR3 length is 13 residues. Germline CDR1 and CDR2: GTSNPN and SVGIG (reference sequence). CDR3 in DNA: TGTGCCTGGAGACAGAGCTCCTACAATGAGCAGTTCTTC. It encodes CAWRQSSYNEQFF.

The rearrangement links TRBV4-2 to TRBJ1-1; 10 bases line up with TRBD1. J lost 4 bases, V lost 3 bases, and 8 bases had no gene match. The germline CDR1 and CDR2 sequences are LGHNA and YNFKEQ. The CDR3 contains 16 residues. CDR3 sequence reads: CASSQGQGFFFTEAFF. The CDR3 coding sequence is TGTGCCAGCAGCCAGGGACAGGGGTTCTTTTTCACTGAAGCTTTCTTT.

In this sample, this clone turned up once. The chain joins TRBV7-2 to TRBJ1-5, with D perhaps matching TRBD1 (6 bases). Looked up from germline, CDR1 is SGHTA and CDR2 is FQGNSA. V lost 5 bases, J lost 2 bases, and 10 bases lay in between. The CDR3 loop spans 14 amino acids. The CDR3 region has the DNA TGTGCCAGCAGCGACCGGACAGGCAATCAGCCCCAGCATTTT. It codes for CASSDRTGNQPQHF.

The chain carries TRBV5-6 and TRBJ1-2, with D maybe TRBD1 (5 bases). The CDR3 runs 14 residues. In germline, CDR1 is SGHDT, CDR2 YYEEEE. The V end was cut by 2 bases, the J end by 4 bases, with 12 bases between. In DNA form, the CDR3 reads TGTGCCAGCAGCTTAGGGACTCCGCTCTATGGCTACACCTTC. It specifies CASSLGTPLYGYTF.

The V and J genes are TRBV7-6 and TRBJ2-3; D is perhaps TRBD2 (5 bases). This CDR3 is 14 amino acids long. V was pared by 5 bases and J by 4 bases, with 13 bases between. Germline CDR1 SGHVS, CDR2 FNYEAQ. The CDR3 DNA sequence: TGTGCCAGCAGCCCCCAGCTGGAGGCAGATACGCAGTATTTT. This gives the protein CASSPQLEADTQYF.

The V call is TRBV11-2, the J call TRBJ2-7; D is perhaps TRBD2 (6 bases). Trimming cost V 5 bases and J 3 bases, with 17 bases left between them. The CDR3 sequence is 15 residues long. CDR1 and CDR2 (germline): SGHAT, FQNNGV. This CDR3 is CASSPRGAAGYEQYF. In DNA form, the CDR3 reads TGTGCCAGCAGCCCCCGCGGGGCCGCCGGCTACGAGCAGTACTTC.

J is TRBJ1-3 and V is TRBV11-2; a possible D gene is TRBD1 (5 bases). Looked up from germline, CDR1 is SGHAT and CDR2 is FQNNGV. V lost 9 bases to trimming and J lost 4 bases, with 16 bases between them. The CDR3 loop spans 14 amino acids. The CDR3 nucleotides read TGTGCCAGTCGGGACCAGGGAGGGGGAAACACCATATATTTT. This sequence encodes CASRDQGGGNTIYF. The variable domain in full, completed from reference TRBV11-2 and TRBJ1-3, reads EAGVAQSPRYKIIEKRQSVAFWCNPISGHATLYWYQQILGQGPKLLIQFQNNGVVDDSQLPKDRFSAERLKGVDSTLKIQPAKLEDSAVYLCASRDQGGGNTIYFGEGSWLTVV.

The chain joins TRBV5-1 to TRBJ1-4; D is perhaps TRBD1 (5 bases). There are 14 residues in the CDR3. Germline-derived CDR1 and CDR2 are SGHRS and YFSETQ. V gave up 1 base and J gave up 7 bases, with 11 bases separating them. The CDR3 spells CASSLSGLGEKLFF. As DNA, the CDR3 is TGCGCCAGCAGCTTGTCAGGGTTGGGTGAAAAACTGTTTTTT. The full variable domain, with the rest looked up from reference TRBV5-1 and TRBJ1-4, is KAGVTQTPRYLIKTRGQQVTLSCSPISGHRSVSWYQQTPGQGLQFLFEYFSETQRNKGNFPGRFSGRQFSNSRSEMNVSTLELGDSALYLCASSLSGLGEKLFFGSGTQLSVL.

This clone came up once. The chain is built from TRBV27 and TRBJ2-2; 15 positions match TRBD2. The CDR3 consists of 17 residues. Trimming took 6 bases from V and 2 from J; bases not matched to a gene: 4. CDR1 and CDR2 (germline): MNHEY, SMNVEV (reference sequence). The CDR3 here is CASRAGLAGGNTGELFF. DNA of the CDR3: TGTGCCAGCAGGGCGGGACTAGCGGGAGGAAACACCGGGGAGCTGTTTTTT.

The gene calls are TRBV9 and TRBJ2-1; tentatively, D is TRBD1 (6 bases). The CDR3 spans 12 residues. Per the germline V gene, CDR1 is SGDLS and CDR2 is YYNGEE. With 4 bases removed from V and 6 bases from J, the gap between germline ends came to 8 bases. The CDR3 bases are TGTGCCAGCAGCAAGACAGGCAATGAGCAGTTCTTC. It specifies CASSKTGNEQFF.

The rearrangement joins TRBV3-1 (or the pseudogene TRBV3-2) to TRBJ2-1, with 14 bases aligning to TRBD2. The CDR3 loop spans 14 amino acids. The J segment lost 9 bases and the V segment lost 6 bases, leaving 4 bases of the junction unmatched. Germline assignment: CDR1 LGHDT and CDR2 YNNKEL (reference sequence). CDR3 loop: CASRRLAGGGEQFF. In nucleotides, the CDR3 is TGTGCCAGCAGACGACTAGCGGGAGGGGGTGAGCAGTTCTTC.

The gene calls are TRBV7-9 and TRBJ1-4; 12 bases line up with TRBD1. The CDR3 is made up of 16 amino acids. The V gene's germline CDR1 is SEHNR and CDR2 FQNEAQ (reference sequence). The ends lost 5 bases at V and 7 bases at J; junction bases unmatched: 8. The CDR3 DNA reads TGTGCCAGCAGCCTAGGGACAGGGGGCATTGGTGAAAAACTGTTTTTT. Residues: CASSLGTGGIGEKLFF. The full variable domain, in which reference TRBV7-9 and TRBJ1-4 provide the parts outside the CDR3, is DTGVSQNPRHKITKRGQNVTFRCDPISEHNRLYWYRQTLGQGPEFLTYFQNEAQLEKSRLLSDRFSAERPKGSFSTLEIQRTEQGDSAMYLCASSLGTGGIGEKLFFGSGTQLSVL.